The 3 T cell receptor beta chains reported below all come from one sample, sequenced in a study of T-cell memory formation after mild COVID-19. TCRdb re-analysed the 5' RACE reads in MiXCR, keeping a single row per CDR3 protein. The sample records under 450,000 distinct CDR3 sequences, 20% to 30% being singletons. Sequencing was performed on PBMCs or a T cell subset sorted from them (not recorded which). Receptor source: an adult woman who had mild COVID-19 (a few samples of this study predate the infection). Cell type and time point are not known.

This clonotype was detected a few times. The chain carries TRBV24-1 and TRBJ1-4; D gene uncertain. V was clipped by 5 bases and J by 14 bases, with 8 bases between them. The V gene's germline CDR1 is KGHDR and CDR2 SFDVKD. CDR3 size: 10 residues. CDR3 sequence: CATSVSGLFF. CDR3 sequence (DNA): TGTGCCACCAGTGTAAGCGGGCTGTTTTTT.

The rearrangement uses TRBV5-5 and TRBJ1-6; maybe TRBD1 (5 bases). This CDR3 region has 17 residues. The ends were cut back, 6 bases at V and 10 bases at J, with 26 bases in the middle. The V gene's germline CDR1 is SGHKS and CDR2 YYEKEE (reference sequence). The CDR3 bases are TGTGCCAGCACCCGTGGATGGAATCTTGGCGGGGACTCACCCCTCCACTTT. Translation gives CASTRGWNLGGDSPLHF.

The CDR3 spells CASRGLVGIETQYF. The CDR3 DNA follows: TGTGCCAGCAGAGGACTAGTGGGGATAGAGACCCAGTACTTC. The rearrangement joins TRBV6-6 to TRBJ2-5; 7 nucleotides align to TRBD2. The CDR3 is 14 amino acids. V trimming: 6 bases; J trimming: 4 bases; junction bases outside the gene matches: 8. CDR1 and CDR2 from the germline V gene are MNHNY and SVGAGI (reference sequence).